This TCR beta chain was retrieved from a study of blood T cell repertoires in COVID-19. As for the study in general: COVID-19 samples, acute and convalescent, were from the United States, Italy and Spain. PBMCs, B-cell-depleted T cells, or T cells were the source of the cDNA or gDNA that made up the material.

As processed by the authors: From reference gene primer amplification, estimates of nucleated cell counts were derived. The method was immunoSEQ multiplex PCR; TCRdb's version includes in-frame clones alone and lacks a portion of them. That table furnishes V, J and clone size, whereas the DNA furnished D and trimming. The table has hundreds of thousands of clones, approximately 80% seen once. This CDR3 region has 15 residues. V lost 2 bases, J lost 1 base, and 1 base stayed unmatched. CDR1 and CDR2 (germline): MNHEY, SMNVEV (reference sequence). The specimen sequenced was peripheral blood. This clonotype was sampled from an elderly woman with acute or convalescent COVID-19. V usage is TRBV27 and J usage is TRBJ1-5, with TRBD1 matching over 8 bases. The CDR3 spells CASSLRQGSNQPQHF. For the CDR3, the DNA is TGTGCCAGCAGTTTAAGACAGGGGAGCAATCAGCCCCAGCATTTT.